Here is one T cell receptor beta chain with its context. The record originates from a study of blood T cell repertoires in COVID-19. For the study at large: COVID-19 samples from acute and convalescent phases originated in the United States, Italy and Spain.

Trimming cost V 10 bases and J 1 base, with 14 bases left between them. This CDR3 region has 14 residues. Germline assignment: CDR1 ENHRY and CDR2 SYGVKD. Clones were read by immunoSEQ multiplex PCR, and TCRdb kept only the in-frame ones, dropping some. The data hold roughly 280,000 clones, with 70% to 90% observed a single time. Sequencing used peripheral blood. The sequence derives from a woman between 65 and 79 years old with acute or convalescent COVID-19. The V call is TRBV10-3, the J call TRBJ1-5; no clear D. CDR3 DNA sequence: TGTGCCAGCTCTCAGAGGGCGAGCAATCAGCCCCAGCATTTT. It specifies CASSQRASNQPQHF.